The 14 T cell receptor beta chains reported below all come from one sample, sequenced in a study of cytomegalovirus exposure and HLA in healthy donors. PCR primers comprised 60 Vbeta and 13 Jbeta primers. TCRdb's table, derived via immunoSEQ multiplex PCR, lists solely in-frame clones and lacks some. In the table there are 150,000 to 200,000 clones, 60% to 85% of which are singletons. Sequenced: PBMCs. The receptor set was obtained from a woman in her thirties or forties in good health and CMV-seronegative.

This clone was counted a few times. The gene calls are TRBV6-1 and TRBJ1-1, with 10 bases aligning to TRBD1. The CDR3 runs 15 residues. CDR1 is MNHNS, CDR2 SASEGT, per germline. V was clipped by 5 bases and J by 3 bases; unmatched bases: 6. Here the CDR3 reads CASSTRDRGYTEAFF. The CDR3 coding sequence is TGTGCCAGCAGTACGCGGGACAGGGGTTACACTGAAGCTTTCTTT.

The chain combines TRBV7-9 with TRBJ1-5; TRBD1 matches 7 bases. Germline CDR1 reads SEHNR; CDR2 reads FQNEAQ (reference sequence). V gave up 10 bases and J gave up 1 base; unmatched junction bases: 7. The CDR3 has 14 amino acids. CDR3 protein: CATSDRVSNQPQHF. The CDR3 coding sequence is TGTGCCACCTCAGACAGGGTGAGCAATCAGCCCCAGCATTTT.

The J gene is TRBJ2-7, the V gene TRBV6-4, with 7 bases that match TRBD1. The CDR3 is made up of 15 amino acids. The V gene's germline CDR1 is MRHNA and CDR2 SNTAGT. With 5 bases clipped from V and 5 bases from J, the junction kept 12 bases outside the gene matches. The DNA of the CDR3 is TGTGCCAGCAGTATCCGAGGGGGCTTTGGGGACGAGCAGTACTTC. This sequence encodes CASSIRGGFGDEQYF.

This clone was found a few times. J is TRBJ1-1 and V is TRBV28; D might be TRBD1 (5 bases). V lost 3 bases and J 5 bases, leaving 16 bases between the germline ends. This CDR3 comprises 15 residues. Germline V lookup: CDR1 MDHEN, CDR2 SYDVKM. CDR3 protein: CASSLGSGRGTEAFF. The CDR3 coding sequence is TGTGCCAGCAGTTTGGGTTCGGGGAGGGGTACTGAAGCTTTCTTT. Looking up the rest from reference TRBV28 and TRBJ1-1 gives the full variable domain: DVKVTQSSRYLVKRTGEKVFLECVQDMDHENMFWYRQDPGLGLRLIYFSYDVKMKEKGDIPEGYSVSREKKERFSLILESASTNQTSMYLCASSLGSGRGTEAFFGQGTRLTVV.

The sample holds a few counts of this clone. Here the CDR3 omits its conserved ending phenylalanine or tryptophan, so a read error is the likely source. Because the CDR3's place on the DNA is in doubt, the DNA is left out and the CDR3 is given as listed by TCRdb. The rearrangement uses TRBV5-6 and TRBJ2-7; no check of the table's D call, TRBD1, against the DNA was made. Germline V gene data show CDR1 as SGHDT and CDR2 as YYEEEE. The CDR3 comprises 9 residues, both ends counted. The CDR3 loop reads CASSLERGI.

This clone was found once. J is TRBJ2-7 and V is TRBV6-5, with 7 bases fitting TRBD1. The ends lost 4 bases at V and 4 bases at J; junction bases unmatched: 10. Germline V lookup: CDR1 MNHEY, CDR2 SVGAGI. The CDR3 extends over 15 amino acids. CDR3 nucleotide sequence: TGTGCCAGCAGTTTCGACGGGACAGTTCCATACGAGCAGTACTTC. It encodes CASSFDGTVPYEQYF.

The J gene is TRBJ2-2, the V gene TRBV6-5; 11 nucleotides match TRBD2. CDR3 size: 14 residues. CDR1 and CDR2 from the germline V gene are MNHEY and SVGAGI. V was clipped by 11 bases and J by 4 bases; unmatched bases: 6. The CDR3 is CASDLAGGTGELFF. The CDR3 DNA reads as TGTGCCTCTGACCTAGCGGGGGGCACCGGGGAGCTGTTTTTT.

The V and J genes are TRBV7-6 and TRBJ2-3, with TRBD2 matching 10 bases. Germline CDR1 and CDR2: SGHVS and FNYEAQ. The J segment lost 4 bases and the V segment lost 5 bases, leaving 15 bases of the junction unmatched. This CDR3 spans 18 amino acids. The CDR3 is CASSLSGGAGKKSDTQYF. The CDR3 DNA follows: TGTGCCAGCAGCCTAAGCGGGGGGGCGGGTAAGAAGTCAGATACGCAGTATTTT.

The chain has TRBV23-1 and TRBJ1-4; D unclear. TRBV23-1 is annotated as an ORF whose role is uncertain. CDR3 length equals 16 residues. The V end was cut by 2 bases, the J end by 5 bases, with 15 bases between. Written as DNA, the CDR3 is TGCGCCAGCAGTCAACCAGCCACAGAGCGGAATGAAAAACTGTTTTTT. It specifies CASSQPATERNEKLFF.

The chain links TRBV5-1 to TRBJ2-2, with D possibly being TRBD2 (7 bases). This CDR3 has 17 residues. The germline CDR1 and CDR2 sequences are SGHRS and YFSETQ. Trimming removed 4 bases at V and 4 bases at J, with 20 bases between. DNA of the CDR3: TGCGCCAGCAGCGGATTAGGGGGGGGGATAAGCACCGGGGAGCTGTTTTTT. Protein sequence: CASSGLGGGISTGELFF.

This clone was seen a handful of times. V and J are TRBV19 and TRBJ2-6; 11 bases align to TRBD1. Germline trimming cut 3 bases from V and 4 bases from J; bases unmatched to any gene: 5. Germline CDR1 and CDR2: LNHDA and SQIVND (reference sequence). There are 17 residues in the CDR3. The CDR3 loop is CASSIRDRGSGANVLTF. The DNA of the CDR3 is TGTGCCAGTAGTATTCGGGACAGGGGGTCCGGGGCCAACGTCCTGACTTTC. Together with reference TRBV19 and TRBJ2-6, the CDR3 gives the full variable domain: DGGITQSPKYLFRKEGQNVTLSCEQNLNHDAMYWYRQDPGQGLRLIYYSQIVNDFQKGDIAEGYSVSREKKESFPLTVTSAQKNPTAFYLCASSIRDRGSGANVLTFGAGSRLTVL.

The rearrangement links TRBV13 to TRBJ2-7; 10 nucleotides agree with TRBD1. V trimming: 5 bases; J trimming: 2 bases; junction bases outside the gene matches: 9. The CDR3 extends over 16 amino acids. CDR1 is PRHDT and CDR2 is FYEKMQ in the germline V gene (reference sequence). The DNA for the CDR3 is TGTGCCAGCAGCCACCGACAGGGGGCGCCTACCTACGAGCAGTACTTC. This encodes CASSHRQGAPTYEQYF.

Details on this clone: Additional DNA sequences in this sample encode the identical CDR3. This chain uses TRBV5-1 with TRBJ2-5; unclear D gene. Germline V gives CDR1 SGHRS, CDR2 YFSETQ. This CDR3 region has 13 residues. V shed 0 bases and J shed 5 bases, with 8 bases lying between them. The CDR3 DNA reads as TGCGCCAGCAGCTTGGCCCCCTTGGAGACCCAGTACTTC. Translation gives CASSLAPLETQYF.

V gene TRBV10-2 combines with J gene TRBJ1-1, with a weak D call TRBD1 (5 bases). V shed 2 bases and J shed 2 bases, with 15 bases lying between them. The CDR3 runs to 16 residues. CDR1 WSHSY and CDR2 SAAADI come from the germline V gene. The CDR3 protein is CASSETMTDSNTEAFF. The CDR3 DNA follows: TGCGCCAGCAGTGAGACCATGACAGACAGCAACACTGAAGCTTTCTTT.